This T cell receptor beta chain was documented in a study of cytomegalovirus exposure and HLA in healthy donors. At the level of the study: A prior analysis found 100 million to 140 million unique TCR beta sequences from some 190 million T cells.

The PCR was carried out with 60 Vbeta primers and 13 Jbeta primers. The protocol was immunoSEQ multiplex PCR, while the TCRdb copy is restricted to in-frame clones and leaves out a portion. The table has over 90,000 clones, roughly 80% seen once. The specimen sequenced was PBMCs. The TCR was taken from a man aged 45-65 years in good health and CMV-seropositive.

CDR3 amino acids: CAAGRGSSYEQYF. The CDR3 coding sequence is TGTGCGGCGGGGCGGGGGAGCTCCTACGAGCAGTACTTC. J is TRBJ2-7 and V is TRBV25-1; 7 positions match TRBD2. CDR3 length: 13 residues. Germline V gene data show CDR1 as MGHDK and CDR2 as SYGVNS.